The rows below give T cell receptor beta chains drawn from one sample of a study of blood T cell repertoires in COVID-19. Clones were sequenced by immunoSEQ multiplex PCR, and TCRdb holds only the in-frame ones, with some missing. In the table there are roughly 100,000 clones, roughly 90% of which are singletons. The specimen was peripheral blood. These receptors were obtained from a woman aged 55-70 years with acute or convalescent COVID-19. Each CDR3 is given with its conserved first and last residue.

v_call cdr3_aa
TRBV29-1 CSVLPGLYGYTF
TRBV2 CASSEVPDTEAFF
TRBV5-8 CASKQGRNQPQHF
TRBV12-3/TRBV12-4 CASKTSDQETQYF
TRBV2 CASSWRLAGGSNTGELFF
TRBV30 CAWRAWDSRDGNEKLFF
TRBV19 CASSMVWSVGSYNEQFF
TRBV11-2 CASSLGTGGISPLHF
TRBV7-3 CASSPRDRGNTGELFF
TRBV27 CASGATGGFGNTIYF
TRBV30 CAWNTSPEGVDGYTF
TRBV4-1 CASSQAGQGVYGYTF
TRBV10-3 CAIAQGTDTEAFF
TRBV11-2 CASSYQTVEAFF
TRBV11-1 CASSPDTGATNSPLHF
TRBV5-4 CASSLVSEYGELFF
TRBV11-2 CASSLVSGTSKEQFF
TRBV6-6 CATRDSGVDEQYF
TRBV28 CASKFRTGDSPLHF
TRBV5-8 CASSSPGLRIAGTDTQYF
TRBV15 CATSKDRAYGYTF
TRBV18 CASSLDTSNQPQHF
TRBV7-8 CASSLRGGESSYEQYF
TRBV15 CATSSRLAGDEQYF
TRBV4-2 CASSQDRTGSAFF
TRBV2 CAGQFGEKLFF
TRBV3-1/TRBV3-2 CASSQAQGMNTIYF
TRBV19 CASSLTGGGEKLFF
TRBV7-3 CASSPRGGVMNYGYTF
TRBV5-1 CASRPEDRGSTEAFF
TRBV29-1 CSVDIAETEAFF
TRBV7-8 CASSFRTGTGSSGNTIYF
TRBV6-5 CASSYSTNGGYTF
TRBV19 CASSIQGAEEKLFF
TRBV13 CASSPQGGSYNEQFF
TRBV2 CASSQQGVNEKLFF
TRBV29-1 CSVAQGFTEAFF
TRBV3-1/TRBV3-2 CASSRTSGAYNEQFF
TRBV12-3/TRBV12-4 CASSPGTPWELFF
TRBV5-1 CASSFGQGRSWDEAFF
TRBV7-9 CASSRAAGGYTF
TRBV7-2 CASSPGTGAFIYGYTF
TRBV30 CAWSWQGRWDTEAFF
TRBV6-1 CASSESNTVGGGNTIYF
TRBV7-9 CASRFRGSYEQYF
TRBV12-3/TRBV12-4 CASSLNGLNIQYF
TRBV9 CASSVDQVDYGYTF
TRBV19 CASSPDSWALSNEKLFF
TRBV7-9 CASSPRTSSYNEQFF
TRBV15 CATSSAPPTSQPQHF